What follows are 23 T cell receptor beta chains derived from one specimen sequenced in a study of blood T cell repertoires in COVID-19. Libraries were prepared by immunoSEQ multiplex PCR; TCRdb keeps only in-frame clonotypes and omits some of them. The sample has around 700,000 clones, 90% seen once. Sequencing used peripheral blood. The receptors were sampled from a woman aged 18-35 years with acute or convalescent COVID-19.

The genes are TRBV4-3 and TRBJ2-1, with D possibly being TRBD2 (6 bases). Trimming pared 2 bases from V and 5 bases from J, leaving 13 bases between. Germline V gene lookup returns CDR1 LGHNA and CDR2 YSLEER. The CDR3 extends over 15 amino acids. CDR3 DNA: TGCGCCAGCAGCCAATTCGGGACTGGACACAATGAGCAGTTCTTC. The encoded protein is CASSQFGTGHNEQFF.

V and J are TRBV4-1 and TRBJ1-1, with 12 bases matching TRBD1. V shed 2 bases, J shed 0 bases, and the junction held 7 bases outside the gene matches. Germline CDR1 is MGHRA and CDR2 is YSYEKL. The CDR3 loop spans 18 amino acids. CDR3 sequence: CASSQSGTGGMMNTEAFF. CDR3 nucleotides: TGCGCCAGCAGCCAATCCGGGACAGGGGGCATGATGAACACTGAAGCTTTCTTT.

This chain joins TRBV3-1 (or the pseudogene TRBV3-2) and TRBJ2-5; a weak D match, TRBD2 (6 bases). V was shortened by 0 bases and J by 0 bases, with 14 bases between the two germline ends. Germline assignment: CDR1 LGHDT and CDR2 YNNKEL (reference sequence). CDR3 length: 17 residues. Written as DNA, the CDR3 is TGTGCCAGCAGCCAAGATCTTTCTAGCGATTACCAAGAGACCCAGTACTTC. This codes for CASSQDLSSDYQETQYF.

This chain connects TRBV3-1 (or the pseudogene TRBV3-2) to TRBJ2-7, with D uncertain. The CDR3 is 11 residues long. The germline gives CDR1 LGHDT, CDR2 YNNKEL (reference sequence). V gave up 4 bases and J gave up 1 base, with 2 bases separating them. CDR3 bases: TGTGCCAGCAGCCCATCCTACGAGCAGTACTTC. This codes for CASSPSYEQYF.

The chain recombines TRBV5-6 with TRBJ2-7; D uncertain. Germline V gene sequence: CDR1 SGHDT, CDR2 YYEEEE. V dropped 7 bases and J dropped 6 bases, with 11 bases sitting between them. The CDR3 sequence is 11 residues long. The CDR3 here is CASCKLGEQYF. The CDR3 DNA reads TGTGCCAGCTGCAAACTCGGCGAGCAGTACTTC. The full variable domain, with the rest looked up from reference TRBV5-6 and TRBJ2-7, is DAGVTQSPTHLIKTRGQQVTLRCSPKSGHDTVSWYQQALGQGPQFIFQYYEEEERQRGNFPDRFSGHQFPNYSSELNVNALLLGDSALYLCASCKLGEQYFGPGTRLTVT.

The chain employs TRBV18 and TRBJ2-5; D unresolved. This CDR3 has 12 residues. Trimming stripped 1 base from V and 3 bases from J, with 3 bases between. Germline CDR1 and CDR2: KGHSH and LQKENI. The CDR3 loop is CASSPLKETQYF. CDR3 nucleotide sequence: TGTGCCAGCTCACCACTTAAAGAGACCCAGTACTTC.

The chain combines TRBV4-3 with TRBJ1-2, with D unclear. Trimming took 5 bases from V and 0 from J, leaving 10 bases between them. The V gene's germline CDR1 is LGHNA and CDR2 YSLEER. The CDR3 loop spans 14 amino acids. CDR3 bases: TGCGCCAGCAGCTTGAGGCCTGCTAACTATGGCTACACCTTC. This encodes CASSLRPANYGYTF.

This chain connects TRBV9 to TRBJ2-6, with a tentative D call TRBD1 (6 bases). The V gene lost 2 bases and the J gene lost 2 bases, with 11 bases spanning the gap. There are 16 residues in the CDR3. From germline, CDR1 is SGDLS and CDR2 YYNGEE. The CDR3 coding sequence is TGTGCCAGCAGCGTTTCCAGGGACACTGGGGCCAACGTCCTGACTTTC. Residues: CASSVSRDTGANVLTF.

The chain joins TRBV4-3 to TRBJ1-5, with 10 bases aligning to TRBD1. The trim removed 0 bases at V and 5 bases at J, leaving 1 base unmatched. Germline lookup yields CDR1 LGHNA and CDR2 YSLEER. The CDR3 has 15 amino acids. The chain's CDR3 is CASSQDGTGDQPQHF. CDR3 in DNA: TGCGCCAGCAGCCAAGACGGGACAGGGGATCAGCCCCAGCATTTT.

The genes are TRBV19 and TRBJ2-3; 9 nucleotides align to TRBD1. There are 15 residues in the CDR3. CDR1 LNHDA and CDR2 SQIVND come from the germline V gene (reference sequence). J was trimmed by 6 bases and V by 1 base; bases with no gene match: 5. CDR3 loop: CASSIGTGVSDTQYF. CDR3 DNA: TGTGCCAGTAGTATAGGGACAGGGGTTTCGGATACGCAGTATTTT. Based on the CDR3 plus reference TRBV19 and TRBJ2-3, the full variable domain is DGGITQSPKYLFRKEGQNVTLSCEQNLNHDAMYWYRQDPGQGLRLIYYSQIVNDFQKGDIAEGYSVSREKKESFPLTVTSAQKNPTAFYLCASSIGTGVSDTQYFGPGTRLTVL.

The gene calls are TRBV6-1 and TRBJ1-1, with a possible D match to TRBD1 (6 bases). Germline assignment: CDR1 MNHNS and CDR2 SASEGT. The CDR3 loop spans 15 amino acids. With 0 bases removed from V and 5 bases from J, the gap between germline ends came to 13 bases. The CDR3 region is CASSEALGDITEAFF. The DNA of the CDR3 is TGTGCCAGCAGTGAAGCGTTGGGGGACATAACTGAAGCTTTCTTT.

The chain recombines TRBV27 with TRBJ2-5, with D perhaps TRBD1 (5 bases). In germline, CDR1 is MNHEY, CDR2 SMNVEV (reference sequence). There are 14 residues in the CDR3. V was trimmed by 2 bases and J by 5 bases, leaving 12 bases between them. The CDR3 nucleotides are TGTGCCAGCAGTTTAAGGGCCCCAGGGGAGACCCAGTACTTC. Translation: CASSLRAPGETQYF.

The J gene is TRBJ1-5, the V gene TRBV30; TRBD1 matches at 12 bases. V was pared by 2 bases and J by 3 bases, with 5 bases of the junction left unmatched. The CDR3 is 16 residues long. Germline V CDR1 and CDR2: GTSNPN, SVGIG (reference sequence). The CDR3 DNA reads as TGTGCCTGGAGTACTGGGACAGGGGGCCCCAATCAGCCCCAGCATTTT. Amino acids: CAWSTGTGGPNQPQHF.

The CDR3 region has the DNA TGTGCCAGCAGCTTAGGCCCTCCGACAGCGGGTGGAAACACCATATATTTT. Translating it yields CASSLGPPTAGGNTIYF. The chain links TRBV7-4 to TRBJ1-3, with a tentative D call TRBD1 (5 bases). Germline CDR1 and CDR2: SGHVT and SQSDAQ. The CDR3 extends over 17 amino acids. Trimming shortened V by 1 base and J by 3 bases, and 16 bases separated the two germline ends. The complete variable domain, with remaining parts taken from reference TRBV7-4 and TRBJ1-3, reads GAGVSQSPRYKVAKRGRDVALRCDSISGHVTLYWYRQTLGQGSEVLTYSQSDAQRDKSGRPSGRFSAERPERSVSTLKIQRTEQGDSAVYLCASSLGPPTAGGNTIYFGEGSWLTVV.

The chain links TRBV27 to TRBJ2-7; TRBD1 matches at 8 bases. Germline loops: CDR1 MNHEY, CDR2 SMNVEV (reference sequence). This CDR3 is 14 amino acids long. J lost 5 bases, V lost 5 bases, and 8 bases had no gene match. The CDR3 DNA sequence: TGTGCCAGCAGTACCGCCGGGACAGGTAACGAGCAGTACTTC. Its translation is CASSTAGTGNEQYF.

V gene TRBV6-2 or TRBV6-3 combines with J gene TRBJ1-1, with D possibly matching TRBD1 (6 bases). The V gene's germline CDR1 is MNHEY and CDR2 SVGEGT. CDR3 length: 16 residues. The V end was cut by 0 bases, the J end by 7 bases, with 18 bases between. CDR3 region: CASSYSGTGRSHEAFF. CDR3 in DNA: TGTGCCAGCAGTTACTCTGGTACAGGGCGCTCCCATGAAGCTTTCTTT.

V and J are TRBV9 and TRBJ1-1; D uncertain. The length of the CDR3 is 16 residues. Germline CDR1 SGDLS, CDR2 YYNGEE. The V gene lost 0 bases and the J gene lost 7 bases, with 19 bases spanning the gap. CDR3 bases: TGTGCCAGCAGCGTAGGAGTCGGAGGGTTGAGGATTGAAGCTTTCTTT. It yields the protein CASSVGVGGLRIEAFF.

The chain couples TRBV7-8 to TRBJ1-1; 10 nucleotides match TRBD1. CDR3 length: 16 residues. J lost 2 bases, V lost 5 bases, and 8 bases had no gene match. Germline V lookup: CDR1 SGHVS, CDR2 FQNEAQ. DNA of the CDR3: TGTGCCAGCAGCAGACGACAGGGGGCGTTAAACACTGAAGCTTTCTTT. Translated: CASSRRQGALNTEAFF.

The gene calls are TRBV7-2 and TRBJ1-3; unclear D gene. The CDR3 contains 15 residues. Trimming pared 0 bases from V and 1 base from J, leaving 7 bases between. The germline V gene encodes CDR1 SGHTA and CDR2 FQGNSA. DNA of the CDR3: TGTGCCAGCAGCTTAGCGGGCAATTCTGGAAACACCATATATTTT. Protein product: CASSLAGNSGNTIYF.

Remarks on this clone: This sequence may be a read error, since a much larger clone differs from it by one base. V gene TRBV11-3 combines with J gene TRBJ1-2; TRBD1 agrees at 7 bases. Germline V gene lookup returns CDR1 SGHNT and CDR2 YENEEA. The CDR3 totals 13 residues. Trimming cost V 5 bases and J 0 bases; bases outside gene matches: 0. CDR3 sequence reads: CASSGTANYGYTF. The CDR3 DNA reads TGTGCCAGCAGCGGGACAGCTAACTATGGCTACACCTTC.

The table lists this clone with a count of one. This sequence joins TRBV18 and TRBJ1-1; TRBD1 matches 10 bases. Germline assignment: CDR1 KGHSH and CDR2 LQKENI. J lost 4 bases, V lost 5 bases, and 10 bases had no gene match. The CDR3 totals 16 residues. The CDR3 sequence: CASSSGTGAPSTEAFF. The CDR3 bases are TGTGCCAGCTCATCCGGGACAGGGGCCCCGAGCACTGAAGCTTTCTTT.

The chain has TRBV5-1 and TRBJ2-3; TRBD2 matches at 7 bases. The CDR3 covers 17 residues. CDR1 is SGHRS and CDR2 is YFSETQ in the germline V gene. J lost 2 bases, V lost 0 bases, and 9 bases had no gene match. The CDR3 protein is CASSLEFGGSFTDTQYF. CDR3 nucleotides: TGCGCCAGCAGCTTGGAGTTCGGGGGGTCCTTCACAGATACGCAGTATTTT. The variable domain in full, completed from reference TRBV5-1 and TRBJ2-3, reads KAGVTQTPRYLIKTRGQQVTLSCSPISGHRSVSWYQQTPGQGLQFLFEYFSETQRNKGNFPGRFSGRQFSNSRSEMNVSTLELGDSALYLCASSLEFGGSFTDTQYFGPGTRLTVL.

This clone appeared a single time. The rearrangement uses TRBV5-4 and TRBJ1-1; D gene ambiguous. This CDR3 contains 12 residues. Germline V lookup: CDR1 SGHNT, CDR2 YYREEE (reference sequence). Trimming took off 6 bases at V and 4 bases at J, with 10 bases between the two ends. CDR3 loop: CASTHDTTEAFF. The CDR3 bases are TGTGCCAGCACCCACGACACCACTGAAGCTTTCTTT.